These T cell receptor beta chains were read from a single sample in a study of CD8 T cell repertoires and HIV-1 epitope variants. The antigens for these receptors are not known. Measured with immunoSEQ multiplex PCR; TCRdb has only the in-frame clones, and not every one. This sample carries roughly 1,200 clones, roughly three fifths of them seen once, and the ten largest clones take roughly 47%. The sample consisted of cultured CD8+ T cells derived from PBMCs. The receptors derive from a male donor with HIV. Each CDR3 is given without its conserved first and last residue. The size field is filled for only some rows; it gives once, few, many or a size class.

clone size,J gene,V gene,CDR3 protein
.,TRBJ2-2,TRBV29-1,SVTPGAFGTGELF
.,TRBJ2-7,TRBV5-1,ASSLVREAVYEQY
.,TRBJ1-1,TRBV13,ASSRGDTEAF
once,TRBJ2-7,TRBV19,ASSIGTAAYEQY
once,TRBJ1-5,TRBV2,ASSEGGQGVRGNQPQH
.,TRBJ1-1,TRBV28,ASSPVLGNTEAF
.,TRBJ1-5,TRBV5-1,ASSPTGHQPQH
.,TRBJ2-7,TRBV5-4,ASSWGQADYEQY
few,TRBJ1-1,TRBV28,ASNGQGTEAF
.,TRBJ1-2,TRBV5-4,ASSDPGTGVLGA
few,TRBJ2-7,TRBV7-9,ASSLGDGAYEQY
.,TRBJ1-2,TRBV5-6,ASSLGRGGLEGYT
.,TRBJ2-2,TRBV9,ASSVETGLELF
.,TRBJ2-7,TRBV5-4,ASSFQGGSEQY
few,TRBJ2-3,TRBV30,AWSVEETDTQY
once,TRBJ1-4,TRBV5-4,ASSSTGGAGEKLF
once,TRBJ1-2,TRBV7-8,ASSSGGRGSLSGYT
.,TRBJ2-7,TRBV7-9,ASSLGEGSYEQY
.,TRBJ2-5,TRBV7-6,ASSRLAGGFQTQY
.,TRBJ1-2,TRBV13,ASSRERTNYGYT
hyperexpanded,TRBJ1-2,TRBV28,ASGLYPLDLNYGYT
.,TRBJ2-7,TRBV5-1,ASSIGKRGLYEQY
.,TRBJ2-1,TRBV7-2,ASSLGGGRSSNEQF
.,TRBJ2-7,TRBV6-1,ASSGKISGGASYEQY
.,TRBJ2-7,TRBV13,ASSFLGSSSYEQY
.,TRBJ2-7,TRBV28,ASSPTLRQVSYEQY
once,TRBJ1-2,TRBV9,ASSGQGIDYGYT